The subject of this entry is one T cell receptor beta chain. The data originate from a study of blood T cells in healthy people across ages. The CDR3 loop spans 15 amino acids. Trimming cost V 2 bases and J 4 bases, with 13 bases left between them. Per germline, CDR1 LGHDT and CDR2 YNNKEL (reference sequence). Aged roughly 6 to 100, donors were systemically healthy Caucasians from Russia. The authors ran a second PCR of roughly 6 to 11 cycles using a sample-barcoded 5' primer and a J-beta primer mix. TCRdb re-called the 5' RACE reads with MiXCR, one entry per CDR3 protein. The sample records some 700,000 distinct CDR3 sequences, roughly 43% being singletons.

The genes are TRBV3-1 and TRBJ2-3, with a weak D call TRBD1 (6 bases). Sequencing was done on a sample of blood. The sequence was collected from a woman aged 55-70 years in good health. CDR3 sequence (DNA): TGTGCCAGCAGCCAATTACAGGGCGGCGCAGATACGCAGTATTTT. Protein: CASSQLQGGADTQYF.